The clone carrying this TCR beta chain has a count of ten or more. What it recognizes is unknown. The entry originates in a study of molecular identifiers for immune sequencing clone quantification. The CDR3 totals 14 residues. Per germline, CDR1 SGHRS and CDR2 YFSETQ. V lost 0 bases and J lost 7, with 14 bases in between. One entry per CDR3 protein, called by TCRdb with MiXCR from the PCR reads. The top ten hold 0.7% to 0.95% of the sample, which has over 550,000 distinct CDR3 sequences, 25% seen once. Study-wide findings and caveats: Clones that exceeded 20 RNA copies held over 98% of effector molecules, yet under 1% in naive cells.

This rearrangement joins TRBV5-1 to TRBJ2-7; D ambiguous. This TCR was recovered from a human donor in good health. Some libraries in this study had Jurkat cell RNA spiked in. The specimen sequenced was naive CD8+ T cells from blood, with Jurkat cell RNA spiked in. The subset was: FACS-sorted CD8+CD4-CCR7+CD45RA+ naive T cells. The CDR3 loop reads CASSLERPPEEQYF. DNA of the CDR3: TGCGCCAGCAGCTTGGAACGGCCCCCTGAGGAGCAGTACTTC. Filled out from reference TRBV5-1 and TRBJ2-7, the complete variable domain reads KAGVTQTPRYLIKTRGQQVTLSCSPISGHRSVSWYQQTPGQGLQFLFEYFSETQRNKGNFPGRFSGRQFSNSRSEMNVSTLELGDSALYLCASSLERPPEEQYFGPGTRLTVT.